This entry is about one T cell receptor (beta chain). Its cognate antigen has yet to be identified. Per-nucleotide qualities are absent, and no much larger clonotype sits a single base away. From the cysteine up to the phenylalanine, the CDR3 has a length of 13 residues. The DNA shown is the 39-base CDR3, in frame from base 1. V is shortened by 7 bases, J by 7 bases, and the region joining them spans 19 bases. The CDR1 and CDR2 encoded by the germline V gene are SQVTM and ANQGSEA. The sample originates from a study of PD-1 blockade in classical Hodgkin lymphoma (dated by TCRdb to 2019 to 2021). For context, the study as a whole: Nivolumab dosing was 3 mg/kg intravenously every 2 weeks, continuing until either disease progression or unacceptable toxicity. The study used TCR beta sequencing and CyTOF to define a peripheral blood immune signature of response to PD-1 blockade in classical Hodgkin lymphoma. Paper-wide results and their limitations: Diversity was lower in patients who began nivolumab less than 1 year after ASCT, so these patients were left out of later analyses to avoid confounding by immune reconstitution. The study was restricted to a single clinical trial cohort, and the causes of repertoire differences, possibly disease activity or prior therapy, were left undefined. Baseline diversity similar to that of newly diagnosed patients was observed in trial patients achieving complete response, whereas significantly lower diversity was observed in partial responders and progressors. CD4+ but not CD8+ TCR diversity rose significantly by C4D1 (p=0.0027 vs p=0.16), most apparent in complete responders (p=0.02). Baseline TCR diversity was reported as lower in newly diagnosed patients than in healthy donors, and lower still in relapsed/refractory patients.

Interpreted using the paper, the time point label stands for: cycle 2 day 1 (C2D1) of nivolumab. Every trial patient had relapsed following autologous stem cell transplantation, and prior brentuximab vedotin exposure was what differed among cohorts A, B and C. The trial cohort included 45 to 65 patients with relapsed/refractory classical Hodgkin lymphoma, and each patient had a best overall response of complete response, partial response or progressive disease. Trial patients were treated with single-agent nivolumab in the multi-cohort phase II CheckMate 205 trial. Best overall response was determined by an independent review committee according to the 2007 International Working Group response criteria. Trial PBMCs were obtained immediately prior to nivolumab initiation (C1D1) and on therapy at cycle 2 day 1 and cycle 4 day 1. Peripheral blood was collected in 8 mL Vacutainer Cell Preparation Tubes, from which PBMCs were isolated by centrifugation and then cryopreserved.

Genomic DNA was isolated using the Qiagen DNeasy kit from unsorted PBMCs as well as from negatively selected CD4+ and CD8+ fractions. Amplification of TCR beta CDR3 regions was done by immunoSEQ multiplex PCR with primers that anneal to V and J segments. A synthetic immune receptor repertoire was used to minimize amplification bias, and any remaining bias was removed computationally after sequencing. Concerning the study's data processing: Custom Python scripts were used to quantify repertoire diversity as the Shannon entropy index. Unsorted, CD4+ and CD8+ repertoires were analyzed separately, except for combined analyses in which CD4+ and CD8+ sequences were merged in silico. A clone counted as expanded when the clone's frequency after treatment rose at least 2-fold relative to C1D1, and clones undetected at baseline were given a pseudocount of 0.5. Clones with 0 or 1 copy at C1D1 were classified as singleton clones, and clones with 2 or more copies were classified as non-singleton clones. By matching protein sequences in sorted samples from the same patient, clones expanded in unsorted samples were annotated as CD4+, CD8+ or unknown. Wilcoxon tests on paired samples were used to test diversity changes from C1D1 to C4D1. Sourced from immuneACCESS, this table was stored by TCRdb with only in-frame sequences that have V and J called. A share of the clones is absent; for the studies checked, an unresolved V gene accounts for under half, and the remainder has no known explanation. D and trimming were read from the DNA, whereas the V and J calls and clone size are those reported in that table. In this sample the table shows about 24,000 clones, more than 60% of which occur a single time. Roughly 7.3% of the sample goes to the ten largest clones.

The material sequenced was peripheral blood mononuclear cells (PBMCs), taken before the second cycle of nivolumab. The receptor was isolated from a human donor with classical Hodgkin lymphoma. The V gene is TRBV29-1 and the J gene is TRBJ2-5; a tentative D match to TRBD1 spans 6 bases. The nucleotides read TGCAGCGCATACTTTCAGGGGCTTGGGACCCAGTACTTC. It codes for CSAYFQGLGTQYF.